This TCR beta chain was profiled in a study of blood T cells in healthy people across ages (dated by TCRdb to about 2015). Looking at the study overall: In model experiments, template switching captured roughly one uniquely barcoded TCR beta cDNA molecule for every two T cells. The study measured age-related changes in TCR beta repertoire diversity using deep sequencing normalized with unique cDNA molecular identifiers. Four age groups were formed from the donors: young (average approximately 17 years), middle-aged (just under 40), aged (more than 55) and long-lived (roughly 81). Donors of different ages were randomly distributed across sequencing lanes to avoid experimental bias. Two additional independent replicas of 1 million unique cDNA reads from the same blood draw were analyzed for two donors (one aged 18 to 30 and one aged 80 or older).

CDR1 and CDR2 (ENHRY, SYGVKD) derive from the germline V gene. The CDR3 goes from the cysteine to the phenylalanine over 14 residues. The entry retains the CDR3 DNA only, 42 bases that are in frame from base 1. V sheds 3 bases and J sheds 6 bases, leaving 13 bases between their ends. Library generation was performed with 5' RACE. The sequencer was an Illumina HiSeq 2500. A second PCR of roughly 7 to 12 cycles was run with a J-beta primer mix and a sample-barcoded 5' primer. A template-switch 5' adaptor carrying 12 random nucleotides introduced a unique molecular identifier onto each TCR beta cDNA molecule. Each sample yielded at least 3 million CDR3-containing paired-end reads. First-strand cDNA synthesis was performed from all RNA using the Mint cDNA synthesis kit, with priming by a TRBC-specific oligonucleotide. Following uracil-DNA glycosylase treatment, all cDNA underwent a first 18-cycle PCR with the universal primers M1SS and BC2_uni_R. Under the source paper's analysis protocol: For normalization, 1 million high-quality reads were randomly selected from each sample, with every read carrying a distinct molecular identifier. Reads sharing molecular identifiers were discarded rather than binned into consensus sequences. MiTCR, set to a Q25 quality threshold and the strictest error-elimination algorithm, was used for CDR3 identification, clonotype clustering and error correction. Lower-bound total TCR beta diversity was estimated with a nonparametric unseen species model using Euler transformation. TCRdb's own reprocessing of the public reads used fastp at Q25 and MiXCR and kept productive beta chains. Each entry is one CDR3 protein sequence, shown with its most common DNA and genes. TCRdb assigned the V and J calls; the authors' analysis was not used. This sample gives some 1.5 million distinct CDR3 sequences in total; approximately 43% of them show up just once. Just over 4% of the sample is held by the ten biggest clonotypes.

There are many counts of this clonotype. Its antigen remains undetermined. No quality values exist for individual bases; no much larger clone is one base distant. The investigation overall reported the following: Because the CMV infection status of the donors was unknown, age-related changes in expanded clonotypes may potentially have been confounded. Conclusive comparison of naive and antigen-experienced compartments was prevented by the profiling of bulk unsorted PBMCs. Estimates of total diversity based on one million sequenced T cells were considered lower bounds and underestimates. Observed TCR beta diversity per million T cells fell roughly linearly with age, and a significant reduction was already apparent by age around 39. Compared with the aged group, more naive CD4+ T cells, fewer expanded clones and increased TCR diversity were shown by the long-lived group, suggesting age selection. A strong correlation was found between observed TCR beta diversity and the percentage of naive T cells measured by flow cytometry.

Donors were approximately 42 systemically healthy Caucasian individuals from Russia aged roughly 6 to 95 years. Each donor gave 8 to 10 milliliters of peripheral blood, drawn into EDTA-treated Vacutainer tubes. PBMCs were isolated by Ficoll-Paque density-gradient centrifugation, with at least 7 million obtained per sample. Trizol reagent was used to extract total RNA from the PBMCs, yielding at least 6 micrograms per sample. The percentages of naive CD45RAhigh/CD27high T cells were determined by flow cytometry on a PBMC aliquot from every donor. This TCR was sampled from a woman under 30 in good health. The chain was built from TRBV10-3 and TRBJ2-3, with a weak D call of TRBD2 (7 bases match). The sample comprised blood. The CDR3 protein: CAISDPGGKDTQYF. The base sequence is TGTGCCATCAGTGATCCGGGGGGCAAGGATACGCAGTATTTT.